This T cell receptor beta chain stems from a study of blood T cells in healthy people across ages. Study as a whole: When template switching was applied, about one barcoded beta molecule was captured per two T cells. Study-level findings and limits: Naive CD4+ cell counts and diversity both ran higher in long-lived than in aged donors.

Deletions cut 0 bases from V and 4 bases from J, with 6 bases between. There are 13 residues in the CDR3. Germline V lookup: CDR1 SGHDN, CDR2 FVKESK. Primed by a sample-barcoded 5' primer and a J-beta primer mix, a second PCR proceeded for 7 to 11 cycles. In TCRdb, the 5' RACE reads were re-called with MiXCR into one record per CDR3 protein. The sample shows around 1,800,000 distinct CDR3 sequences, around 42% of them seen only once. It was around 10 milliliters of peripheral blood that were drawn from each donor. At least 6 micrograms of total RNA were extracted per sample. Only a few counts were recorded for this clonotype. Its antigen remains unknown.

The sample taken for sequencing was blood. This rearrangement joins TRBV14 to TRBJ1-2; the D is unclear. The source of this sequence is a human donor in good health. The DNA of the CDR3 is TGTGCCAGCAGCCAAGAGGCAACCTATGGCTACACCTTC. As protein: CASSQEATYGYTF. Variable domain in full (rest from reference TRBV14 and TRBJ1-2): EAGVTQFPSHSVIEKGQTVTLRCDPISGHDNLYWYRRVMGKEIKFLLHFVKESKQDESGMPNNRFLAERTGGTYSTLKVQPAELEDSGVYFCASSQEATYGYTFGSGTRLTVV.